The rows below give T cell receptor beta chains drawn from one sample of a study of T cell repertoires in cytomegalovirus infection. TCRdb re-derived calls from the reads in MiXCR, one entry per CDR3 protein. The profile shows 150,000 to 180,000 distinct CDR3 sequences, roughly a quarter of them singletons. The sample was PBMCs. The source is a human donor in good health (CMV status not recorded). Some clones in this sample may be carry-over from other donors' samples. CDR3s include the opening cysteine and the closing phenylalanine or tryptophan. The D gene is left open where the match is weak. Rows give clone size only sometimes, using once, few, many, or a class for an expanded clone.

J	size	V	D	DNA	CDR3
TRBJ1-1	few	TRBV5-4	.	TGTGCCAGCAGCTCGGCCCCCTTACAAGTACAGGGCGGGAACACTGAAGCTTTCTTT	CASSSAPLQVQGGNTEAFF
TRBJ2-7	few	TRBV6-5	TRBD2	TGTGCCAGCAGTACTAGCGGGGGGCCCTACGAGCAGTACTTC	CASSTSGGPYEQYF
TRBJ2-5	.	TRBV19	TRBD1	TGTGCCAGTATTGGACAGGGGACCCAAGAGACCCAGTACTTC	CASIGQGTQETQYF
TRBJ1-2	many	TRBV7-2	TRBD1	TGTGCCAGCAGCTCCGGGACAGGGGGCGTCTTGAACTATGGCTACACCTTC	CASSSGTGGVLNYGYTF
TRBJ1-4	.	TRBV7-6	TRBD1	TGTGCCAGCAGCTCAAAAGGGAGGGGGCGTGTTTCTAATGAAAAACTGTTTTTT	CASSSKGRGRVSNEKLFF
TRBJ2-5	.	TRBV20-1	.	TGCAGTGCTAGAGAATCGCAGGGTGGGACCCAGTACTTC	CSARESQGGTQYF
TRBJ2-2	many	TRBV7-2	TRBD2	TGTGCCAGCAGCTTACTCCAGGGAGGGGCAGGGGAGCTGTTTTTT	CASSLLQGGAGELFF
TRBJ2-7	.	TRBV6-2/TRBV6-3	.	TGTGCCAGCAGACCTACTGGGGCCTACGAGCAGTACTTC	CASRPTGAYEQYF
TRBJ2-2	many	TRBV7-2	.	TGTGCCAGCAGCTTCAGCACCGGGGAGCTGTTTTTT	CASSFSTGELFF
TRBJ2-2	few	TRBV19	.	TGTGCCAGTAGTATGTTCCTCATGAACACCGGGGAGCTGTTTTTT	CASSMFLMNTGELFF
TRBJ2-5	few	TRBV5-3	.	TGTGCCAGCAGCTTGGGGGTGTCAGAGACCCAGTACTTC	CASSLGVSETQYF
TRBJ1-5	.	TRBV28	TRBD1	TGTGCCAGCAGTTTGGGACAGGGGGCAAATCAGCCCCAGCATTTT	CASSLGQGANQPQHF
TRBJ2-5	few	TRBV20-1	.	TGCAGTGCTAGCCCAGCACTAACTCAAGAGACCCAGTACTTC	CSASPALTQETQYF
TRBJ1-4	few	TRBV28	.	TGTGCCAGCAGTTTCATGAGCGGGGCTCGGGAAAAACTGTTTTTT	CASSFMSGAREKLFF
TRBJ1-1	.	TRBV14	TRBD1	TGTGCCAGCAGCCTATTGGGACAGGGAATGAGAGCTTTCTTT	CASSLLGQGMRAFF
TRBJ1-5	.	TRBV2	.	TGTGCCAGCAGTGACAGGCATGACAGTCAGCCCCAGCATTTT	CASSDRHDSQPQHF
TRBJ2-3	many	TRBV5-4	.	TGTGCCAGCAGTTTCGGGGGCGGCTCAGATACGCAGTATTTT	CASSFGGGSDTQYF
TRBJ1-5	.	TRBV25-1	TRBD1	TGTGCCAGCAGTGATCCCGGGACAGAGGGCAATCAGCCCCAGCATTTT	CASSDPGTEGNQPQHF
TRBJ2-1	many	TRBV4-1	TRBD2	TGCGCCAGCAGCCGATCCACTAGCGGGAGCTCCTACAATGAGCAGTTCTTC	CASSRSTSGSSYNEQFF
TRBJ2-7	.	TRBV5-5	.	TGTGCCAGCAGGGGAACGGACAAATACTACGAGCAGTACTTC	CASRGTDKYYEQYF
TRBJ1-1	.	TRBV5-1	.	TGCGCCAGCAGCTCCGTCGGTTTGGGAGAAGCTTTCTTT	CASSSVGLGEAFF
TRBJ2-3	.	TRBV7-2	.	TGTGCCAGCAGCTTCCCCCCGGGTTACACAGATACGCAGTATTTT	CASSFPPGYTDTQYF
TRBJ1-2	.	TRBV7-8	.	TGTGCCAGCAGCTTAGCGCCGAGGGACTCTAACTATGGCTACACCTTC	CASSLAPRDSNYGYTF
TRBJ2-2	.	TRBV20-1	.	TGCAGTGCTAGAGCGGAATTTATCGGGGAGCTGTTTTTT	CSARAEFIGELFF
TRBJ1-1	many	TRBV7-2	.	TGTGCCAGCAGCTCCTCCCGGAACACTGAAGCTTTCTTT	CASSSSRNTEAFF
TRBJ1-5	few	TRBV12-3/TRBV12-4	.	TGTGCCAGCAGATTACAGGGTAGGAGCAATCAGCCCCAGCATTTT	CASRLQGRSNQPQHF
TRBJ2-1	.	TRBV6-5	TRBD2	TGTGCCAGCATCCTGACTAGCGGGGACAGCTCCTACAATGAGCAGTTCTTC	CASILTSGDSSYNEQFF
TRBJ2-1	few	TRBV11-1	.	TGTGCCAGCAGCTCCCGGGGGAGCTCCTACAATGAGCAGTTCTTC	CASSSRGSSYNEQFF
TRBJ2-7	.	TRBV19	.	TGTGCCAGTAGTCCTCCTGAACTAGGATCTTCCTACGAGCAGTACTTC	CASSPPELGSSYEQYF
TRBJ2-3	few	TRBV7-6	.	TGTGCCAGCAGCTTACAGGGGGGTACGCAGTATTTT	CASSLQGGTQYF
TRBJ1-1	few	TRBV18	TRBD1	TGTGCCAGCTCACCACCGACAGGGCCGAACACTGAAGCTTTCTTT	CASSPPTGPNTEAFF
TRBJ2-7	.	TRBV13	TRBD2	TGTGCCAGCAGCTCTGGACTAGCGGGAGTCTACGAGCAGTACTTC	CASSSGLAGVYEQYF
TRBJ2-3	few	TRBV6-2/TRBV6-3	TRBD2	TGTGCCAGCATTGGAACTAGCGGAGGCACAGATACGCAGTATTTT	CASIGTSGGTDTQYF
TRBJ2-1	few	TRBV20-1	.	TGCAGTGCTAGATCTATGCAGATAGATGAGCAGTTCTTC	CSARSMQIDEQFF
TRBJ1-1	many	TRBV7-2	.	TGTGCCAGCAGCTTAGTTGATTGGGGAGAGACTGAAGCTTTCTTT	CASSLVDWGETEAFF
TRBJ2-1	.	TRBV29-1	.	TGCAGCGTTGAAGATTTGGGGCCCCCGTTCTTC	CSVEDLGPPFF
TRBJ2-3	many	TRBV11-3	.	TGTGCCAGCAGCCCCCGGGACTCCCCAGATACGCAGTATTTT	CASSPRDSPDTQYF
TRBJ2-2	few	TRBV28	.	TGTGCCAGCAGTTTAGGGACACACACCGGGGAGCTGTTTTTT	CASSLGTHTGELFF
TRBJ2-1	.	TRBV18	.	TGTGCCAGCTCACATGCGACAGGAAACAATGAGCAGTTCTTC	CASSHATGNNEQFF
TRBJ2-1	few	TRBV10-3	TRBD2	TGTGCCACCGCGGGGGGAGGCAATGAGCAGTTCTTC	CATAGGGNEQFF
TRBJ2-1	few	TRBV28	.	TGTGCCAGCTGTATCTTCGGGGCCGACAATGAGCAGTTCTTC	CASCIFGADNEQFF
TRBJ2-1	once	TRBV12-5	TRBD2	TGTGCTAGTGCCTCATCGGGACTAGCGGAATACAATGAGCAGTTCTTC	CASASSGLAEYNEQFF
TRBJ2-1	many	TRBV7-9	.	TGTGCCAGCAGTGTCCGGGATCTAGGGGTTGATCCAGAGCAGTTCTTC	CASSVRDLGVDPEQFF
TRBJ1-2	few	TRBV20-1	.	TGCAGTGCTAGCGATCAGTATGGCTACACCTTC	CSASDQYGYTF
TRBJ2-3	few	TRBV6-6	.	TGTGCCGCCGAGGGCAGACTAACAGATACGCAGTATTTT	CAAEGRLTDTQYF
TRBJ1-2	few	TRBV4-2	.	TGTGCCAGCAGCCAAGATTCGGGCTATGGCTACACCTTC	CASSQDSGYGYTF
TRBJ2-3	many	TRBV7-6	.	TGTGCCAGCAGCTTAGCGGATGGTTGGACAGATACGCAGTATTTT	CASSLADGWTDTQYF
TRBJ2-1	few	TRBV5-1	.	TGCGCCAGCAGCTTGCGAACGGGATACAATGAGCAGTTCTTC	CASSLRTGYNEQFF
TRBJ1-2	.	TRBV5-6	.	TGTGCCAGGAGCTTAACAGGGCTAGGGGACTATGGCTACACCTTC	CARSLTGLGDYGYTF
TRBJ2-5	many	TRBV7-3	.	TGTGCCAGCAGCGCCGGGACACTAGAGACCCAGTACTTC	CASSAGTLETQYF
TRBJ2-1	.	TRBV6-1	TRBD2	TGTGCCAGCACCGCGAGCGGGATCTACAATGAGCAGTTCTTC	CASTASGIYNEQFF
TRBJ2-7	.	TRBV20-1	.	TGCAGTGCTAGATCCGGCCTCACAGGGAGCTCCTACGAGCAGTACTTC	CSARSGLTGSSYEQYF
TRBJ2-3	many	TRBV7-8	.	TGTGCCAGCAGCCCTGTAGCGACTAGCACAGATACGCAGTATTTT	CASSPVATSTDTQYF
TRBJ2-2	.	TRBV7-3	TRBD1	TGTGCCAGCAGCTCCATGCAGGGGGCCAGGGAGCTGTTTTTT	CASSSMQGARELFF
TRBJ2-3	.	TRBV25-1	.	TGTGCCAGCAGTGAATACGACTTAACAGATACGCAGTATTTT	CASSEYDLTDTQYF
TRBJ2-7	.	TRBV7-6	.	TGTGCCAGCAGCTGGGGCAGGAGCTCCTACGAGCAGTACTTC	CASSWGRSSYEQYF
TRBJ2-7	.	TRBV5-1	TRBD2	TGCGCCAGCAGCTCGTTCCTAGCGGGAGGCGCCTACGAGCAGTACTTC	CASSSFLAGGAYEQYF
TRBJ2-1	.	TRBV20-1	.	TGCAGTGCTCGCAAACGGACAGACAATGAGCAGTTCTTC	CSARKRTDNEQFF
TRBJ1-6	few	TRBV7-3	.	TGTGCCAGCAGCCTACAGGGAACCTATAATTCACCCCTCCACTTT	CASSLQGTYNSPLHF
TRBJ2-1	many	TRBV7-8	.	TGTGCCAGCAGCTTAGTGCAGGACAATGAGCAGTTCTTC	CASSLVQDNEQFF